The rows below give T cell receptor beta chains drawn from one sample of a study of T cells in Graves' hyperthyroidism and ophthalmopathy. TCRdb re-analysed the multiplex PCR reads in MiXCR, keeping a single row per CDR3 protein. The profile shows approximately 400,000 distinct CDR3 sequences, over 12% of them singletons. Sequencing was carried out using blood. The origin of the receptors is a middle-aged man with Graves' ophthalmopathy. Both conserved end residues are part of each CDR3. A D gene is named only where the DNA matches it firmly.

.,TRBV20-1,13,CSARDSKGYEQYF
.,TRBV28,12,CASSFSGAGYTF
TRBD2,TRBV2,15,CASSEALAGTDTQYF
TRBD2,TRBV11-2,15,CASTRLAGEYYAQFF
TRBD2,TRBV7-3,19,CASSSGNVRLAGGSDEQFF
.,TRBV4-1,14,CASSVREFGGELFF
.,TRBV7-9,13,CASSPMGSYEQYF
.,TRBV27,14,CASRKTSFSNEQFF
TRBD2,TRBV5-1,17,CASSLAPSGNLGDTQYF
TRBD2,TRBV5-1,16,CASSARTSGNSNEQYF
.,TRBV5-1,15,CASSFGRSNTGELFF
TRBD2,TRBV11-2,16,CASSLEVAGVGVTQYF
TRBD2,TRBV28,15,CASSLRTSGGYEQYF
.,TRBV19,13,CASSVSMNTEAFF
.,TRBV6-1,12,CASSERRAPQHF
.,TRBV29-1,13,CSAPGRGRYGYTF
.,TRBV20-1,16,CSATRGSRTGANVLTF